The sequence of this T cell receptor beta chain was determined in a study of T cell responses to AZD1222 COVID-19 vaccine. Libraries were prepared by immunoSEQ multiplex PCR; TCRdb keeps only in-frame clonotypes and omits some of them. The table shows 100,000 to 150,000 clones, with just over 90% occurring only once. As regards this clone: The antigen is unknown.

V was pared by 2 bases and J by 0 bases, with 13 bases between. This CDR3 region has 16 residues. CDR1 is SGHTA and CDR2 is FQGTGA in the germline V gene. General study points: It was only a handful of AZD1222 recipients who were seropositive at baseline. Clonal diversity may have been underestimated, and the donors were mostly white British, with more females than males.

The sample in question was peripheral blood, obtained on day 0 of AZD1222 vaccination. The receptor comes from an adult in good health. This chain connects TRBV7-3 to TRBJ2-5; no clear D gene. Written as DNA, the CDR3 is TGTGCCAGCAGCTTAGGTTTAGGTGGTAACCAAGAGACCCAGTACTTC. As protein: CASSLGLGGNQETQYF. The full variable domain, completed using reference TRBV7-3 and TRBJ2-5, is GAGVSQTPSNKVTEKGKYVELRCDPISGHTALYWYRQSLGQGPEFLIYFQGTGAADDSGLPNDRFFAVRPEGSVSTLKIQRTERGDSAVYLCASSLGLGGNQETQYFGPGTRLLVL.